This T cell receptor beta chain was captured in a study of cytomegalovirus exposure and HLA in healthy donors. Study as a whole: An early release of data contained 75 million to 100 million unique TCRs, which came from HLA-typed donors.

Nominally healthy donors were sampled, though unrecorded immune exposures were likely. Notes on this clone: The target antigen is unknown.

A multiplex PCR was run with 60 Vbeta primers and 13 Jbeta primers. Sequencing used immunoSEQ multiplex PCR; TCRdb keeps in-frame clones, though not all of them. The sample yields approximately 130,000 clones, roughly 70% seen once. The study, taken as a whole, reports: After further analysis at a later stage, 15,000 to 20,000 TCR beta sequences were associated with HLA alleles at 0.05 false discovery rate.

CDR3 length equals 15 residues. V lost 7 bases, J lost 1 base, and 6 bases stayed unmatched. Per germline, CDR1 LNHDA and CDR2 SQIVND (reference sequence). This rearrangement joins TRBV19 to TRBJ2-2, with 7 bases identical to TRBD2. Sequencing was carried out using PBMCs. This receptor was taken from a man in his fifties or sixties in good health and CMV-seropositive. The CDR3 DNA is TGTGCCAGTAAGGTGGCGGGGGTGAACACCGGGGAGCTGTTTTTT. Encoded protein: CASKVAGVNTGELFF. Variable domain in full (rest from reference TRBV19 and TRBJ2-2): DGGITQSPKYLFRKEGQNVTLSCEQNLNHDAMYWYRQDPGQGLRLIYYSQIVNDFQKGDIAEGYSVSREKKESFPLTVTSAQKNPTAFYLCASKVAGVNTGELFFGEGSRLTVL.